One sample yielded the 25 T cell receptor beta chains listed below, sequenced in a study of T cells in Graves' hyperthyroidism and ophthalmopathy. Using RNA transcripts as the source, TCR beta CDR3 regions were amplified. Primed by the HTBI set, a first-round RT-PCR was run on the TCR CDR3. TCRdb analysed the multiplex PCR reads with MiXCR anew, one entry per CDR3 protein. The data show approximately 330,000 distinct CDR3 sequences, over 20% seen once. Material: blood. The receptor source for this set is a woman aged 45-65 years with Graves' hyperthyroidism.

This clonotype showed up just a few times. The rearrangement links TRBV27 to TRBJ2-6; a possible D gene is TRBD2 (5 bases). Germline V lookup: CDR1 MNHEY, CDR2 SMNVEV (reference sequence). This CDR3 is built from 18 residues. V was pared by 5 bases and J by 0 bases, with 17 bases between. The CDR3 sequence is CASSPSRSANSGANVLTF. CDR3 nucleotide sequence: TGTGCCAGCAGTCCCTCACGTAGCGCGAACTCTGGGGCCAACGTCCTGACTTTC.

At least ten counts were recorded for this clonotype. J is TRBJ2-7 and V is TRBV20-1; no clear D. Trimming took 5 bases from V and 4 from J, leaving 12 bases between them. The CDR3 loop spans 12 amino acids. Germline V CDR1 and CDR2: DFQATT, SNEGSKA (reference sequence). CDR3 bases: TGCAGTGCTCCAGATCTGGGGTACGAGCAGTACTTC. The encoded protein is CSAPDLGYEQYF.

Regarding this clonotype: Given the absence of the conserved phenylalanine or tryptophan at the CDR3 end, a read error is likely. V usage is TRBV7-8 and J usage is TRBJ2-7, with D possibly TRBD2 on 5 matching bases. The CDR3 consists of 16 residues. CDR1 and CDR2 from the germline V gene are SGHVS and FQNEAQ. Trimming shortened V by 4 bases and J by 2 bases, and 18 bases separated the two germline ends. CDR3 in amino acids: CASSSGWPSSTYEQYS. The CDR3 bases are TGTGCCAGCAGCTCGGGTTGGCCTAGCAGCACCTACGAGCAGTACTCC.

The chain carries TRBV6-6 and TRBJ2-3, with D perhaps TRBD2 (6 bases). The CDR3 loop spans 14 amino acids. Per the germline V gene, CDR1 is MNHNY and CDR2 is SVGAGI (reference sequence). Between the trimmed V and J ends, which lost 0 bases and 4 bases, there was a span of 8 bases. The CDR3 region is CASSYSRDSDTQYF. DNA of the CDR3: TGTGCCAGCAGTTACTCGAGGGACTCAGATACGCAGTATTTT.

A single count supports this clonotype. This chain uses TRBV5-1 with TRBJ2-1, with D perhaps matching TRBD1 (5 bases). Germline V gene lookup returns CDR1 SGHRS and CDR2 YFSETQ. CDR3 length: 17 amino acids. The V and J ends lost 1 base and 2 bases respectively, with 16 bases between them. The CDR3 region is CASSLWGGFGTYNEQFF. DNA of the CDR3: TGCGCCAGCAGCTTGTGGGGCGGATTTGGAACCTACAATGAGCAGTTCTTC.

V and J are TRBV19 and TRBJ1-2; no reliable D call. CDR1 LNHDA and CDR2 SQIVND come from the germline V gene (reference sequence). Trimming removed 2 bases from V and 4 bases from J, with 11 bases in between. The CDR3 consists of 14 residues. The CDR3 DNA reads TGTGCCAGTAGTATATTACGGACTCCCTATGGCTACACCTTC. It is translated as CASSILRTPYGYTF.

The chain joins TRBV5-5 to TRBJ1-4, with D maybe TRBD1 (5 bases). Germline CDR1 reads SGHKS; CDR2 reads YYEKEE (reference sequence). The CDR3 runs to 16 residues. Trimming cost V 4 bases and J 3 bases, with 16 bases left between them. CDR3 DNA sequence: TGTGCCAGCAGCAGCTACCTAGGGGTTGCTAATGAAAAACTGTTTTTT. Its translation is CASSSYLGVANEKLFF.

This clonotype was seen many times. The CDR3 sequence: CASSFAQNTEAFF. In DNA form, the CDR3 reads TGCGCCAGCAGCTTCGCGCAAAACACTGAAGCTTTCTTT. This chain connects TRBV5-1 to TRBJ1-1; D is uncertain. The CDR3 extends over 13 amino acids. V was shortened by 2 bases and J by 2 bases, with 7 bases between the two germline ends. CDR1 and CDR2 from the germline V gene are SGHRS and YFSETQ.

This clonotype was seen many times. V usage is TRBV20-1 and J usage is TRBJ1-1; D gene unclear. This CDR3 spans 11 amino acids. The V end lost 6 bases, the J end lost 1 base, and 6 bases lay between the germline ends. Germline loops: CDR1 DFQATT, CDR2 SNEGSKA (reference sequence). This chain's CDR3 is CSAKTNTEAFF. In nucleotides, the CDR3 is TGCAGTGCAAAGACGAACACTGAAGCTTTCTTT.

The chain recombines TRBV5-1 with TRBJ2-3; 12 nucleotides match TRBD2. The CDR3 runs 15 residues. Per germline, CDR1 SGHRS and CDR2 YFSETQ. V gave up 4 bases and J gave up 11 bases; unmatched junction bases: 11. In nucleotides, the CDR3 is TGCGCCAGCAGCACCGGAACTAGCGGGAGGCGGGGGCAGTATTTT. Translation gives CASSTGTSGRRGQYF.

This clonotype was observed at least ten times. The chain is built from TRBV20-1 and TRBJ2-4; perhaps D is TRBD1 or TRBD2 (6 bases each). This CDR3 spans 13 amino acids. Germline V lookup: CDR1 DFQATT, CDR2 SNEGSKA (reference sequence). V lost 3 bases to trimming and J lost 4 bases, with 10 bases between them. In DNA, the CDR3 is TGCAGTGCTAGCGGGGGCGGGAAAAACATTCAGTACTTC. This codes for CSASGGGKNIQYF.

About this clonotype: Possible read error: a much larger clone is one base away. The chain links TRBV9 to TRBJ1-1; D gene uncertain. The CDR3 contains 15 residues. The V gene's germline CDR1 is SGDLS and CDR2 YYNGEE. Trimming cost V 1 base and J 1 base, with 11 bases left between them. CDR3 DNA: TGTGCCAGCAGCGTATTCAGTCCGTGGAACACTGAAGCTTTCTTT. It encodes CASSVFSPWNTEAFF.

This clonotype has more than one count but fewer than ten. The genes are TRBV9 and TRBJ2-1; D tentatively reads TRBD1 or TRBD2 (5 bases each). The CDR3 sequence is 16 residues long. The ends were cut back, 0 bases at V and 6 bases at J, with 16 bases in the middle. Germline CDR1 reads SGDLS; CDR2 reads YYNGEE. CDR3 loop: CASSVGGASGGNEQFF. The CDR3 region has the DNA TGTGCCAGCAGCGTAGGAGGGGCCTCGGGCGGCAATGAGCAGTTCTTC. The whole variable domain, filled in from reference TRBV9 and TRBJ2-1, reads DSGVTQTPKHLITATGQRVTLRCSPRSGDLSVYWYQQSLDQGLQFLIQYYNGEERAKGNILERFSAQQFPDLHSELNLSSLELGDSALYFCASSVGGASGGNEQFFGPGTRLTVL.

This clonotype turned up a few times. This rearrangement joins TRBV6-1 to TRBJ2-7; no firm D call. Per germline, CDR1 MNHNS and CDR2 SASEGT. Between the trimmed V and J ends, which lost 2 bases and 2 bases, there was a span of 13 bases. This CDR3 contains 15 residues. CDR3: CASSESTRHTYEQYF. DNA for the CDR3: TGTGCCAGCAGTGAATCTACCCGACATACCTACGAGCAGTACTTC.

The genes are TRBV7-3 and TRBJ2-3; tentatively, D is TRBD2 (6 bases). The CDR3 length is 16 residues. Per germline, CDR1 SGHTA and CDR2 FQGTGA. Trimming pared 2 bases from V and 3 bases from J, leaving 15 bases between. The CDR3 coding sequence is TGTGCCAGCAGCTTACTCGGCGGGGCGAGAACAGATACGCAGTATTTT. It codes for CASSLLGGARTDTQYF.

Ten or more counts support this clonotype. The chain has TRBV7-2 and TRBJ1-5; D gene ambiguous. The germline CDR1 and CDR2 sequences are SGHTA and FQGNSA. The CDR3 consists of 13 residues. V shed 5 bases and J shed 2 bases, with 7 bases lying between them. The CDR3 coding sequence is TGTGCCAGCAGCGGTAGCGGCAATCAGCCCCAGCATTTT. Protein product: CASSGSGNQPQHF.

Many counts were recorded for this clonotype. The chain combines TRBV28 with TRBJ1-1, with TRBD1 matching 11 bases. The CDR3 runs 16 residues. Germline V gene lookup returns CDR1 MDHEN and CDR2 SYDVKM. V was clipped by 2 bases and J by 5 bases; unmatched bases: 7. CDR3 in DNA: TGTGCCAGCAGTTTACGGGGGACAGGGGGAGAGACTGAAGCTTTCTTT. It specifies CASSLRGTGGETEAFF.

This sequence joins TRBV2 and TRBJ2-3, with D perhaps TRBD1 (7 bases). The V end was cut by 6 bases, the J end by 4 bases, with 11 bases between. This CDR3 is built from 13 residues. Looked up from germline, CDR1 is SNHLY and CDR2 is FYNNEI. The CDR3 sequence: CASSARGADTQYF. In nucleotides, the CDR3 is TGTGCCAGCAGCGCCAGGGGGGCAGATACGCAGTATTTT.

This clonotype was detected only a few times. The rearrangement joins TRBV25-1 to TRBJ1-3; D gene ambiguous. Germline CDR1 is MGHDK and CDR2 is SYGVNS. This CDR3 comprises 16 residues. The germline V and J ends were trimmed by 0 bases and 0 bases, with 9 bases remaining between them. The CDR3 nucleotides read TGTGCCAGCAGTGAATATCGGGTGAGCTCTGGAAACACCATATATTTT. As protein: CASSEYRVSSGNTIYF.

This clonotype was counted ten times or more. This chain links TRBV29-1 with TRBJ1-2; D perhaps matches TRBD1 (5 bases). The CDR3 has 13 amino acids. Trimming left V 5 bases short and J 3 bases short, with 13 bases between. Germline V gene lookup returns CDR1 SQVTM and CDR2 ANQGSEA. The CDR3 here is CSVSVSRDYGYTF. The CDR3 DNA reads as TGCAGCGTTTCCGTTTCCAGGGACTATGGCTACACCTTC.

There are many counts of this clonotype. The chain is built from TRBV11-3 and TRBJ2-1; TRBD2 matches 8 bases. The CDR3 totals 14 residues. The germline CDR1 and CDR2 sequences are SGHNT and YENEEA. With V trimmed by 1 base and J by 10 bases, 6 bases remained unmatched. Here the CDR3 DNA reads TGTGCCAGCAGCTTAGGGCCGACTAGCGTAGAGCAGTTCTTC. This translates into CASSLGPTSVEQFF.

The J gene is TRBJ2-1, the V gene TRBV5-1, with D perhaps assigned TRBD1 or TRBD2 (5 bases each). The CDR3 has 16 amino acids. Germline CDR1 SGHRS, CDR2 YFSETQ. V was clipped by 10 bases and J by 0 bases, with 20 bases between them. CDR3 sequence (DNA): TGCGCCCCGCCGGAAGAGGGGTCCTCCTCCTACAATGAGCAGTTCTTC. Amino acids: CAPPEEGSSSYNEQFF.

Remarks on this clonotype: This may arise from a read error, as a much more abundant clone is one base away. The chain employs TRBV20-1 and TRBJ1-2; D is uncertain. This CDR3 has 14 residues. Per the germline V gene, CDR1 is DFQATT and CDR2 is SNEGSKA (reference sequence). As DNA, the CDR3 is TGCGGTGCTAGAGATGGGGAATGGGGCTATGGCTACACCTTC. It codes for CGARDGEWGYGYTF.

Ten or more counts support this clonotype. The chain recombines TRBV6-7 with TRBJ2-7, with TRBD1 matching 12 bases. TRBV6-7 is assigned to the ORF class and has an uncertain function. V lost 9 bases to trimming and J lost 3 bases; unmatched junction nucleotides: 12. CDR3 length: 16 residues. The CDR3 sequence is CARLDFGTGGIYEQYF. The DNA of the CDR3 is TGTGCCAGGCTTGACTTCGGGACAGGGGGCATCTACGAGCAGTACTTC.

In DNA form, the CDR3 reads TGTGCCAGCAGGGGGGGACCCAATCAGCCCCAGCATTTT. Residues: CASRGGPNQPQHF. V is TRBV6-2 or TRBV6-3 and J is TRBJ1-5, with D tentatively TRBD1 (5 bases). The ends were cut back, 6 bases at V and 3 bases at J, with 9 bases in the middle. Germline CDR1 is MNHEY and CDR2 is SVGEGT. The CDR3 consists of 13 residues.